These 14 T cell receptor beta chains originate from one sample sequenced in a study of CD8 T cells in ankylosing spondylitis. Regarding the study as a whole: Several highly homologous variants made up a TCR beta motif, and this motif appeared characteristic of ankylosing spondylitis blood.

No antigens are known for them. A single record per CDR3 protein comes from TCRdb applying MiXCR to the 5' RACE reads. The sample lists more than 100,000 distinct CDR3 sequences; about 15% were seen once. The sample was blood, either unsorted or a sorted T cell fraction (not recorded which). The origin of the receptors is a male donor with ankylosing spondylitis.

The chain couples TRBV7-9 to TRBJ2-1, with 7 bases that match TRBD2. The CDR3 length is 15 residues. With V trimmed by 3 bases and J by 4 bases, 6 bases remained unmatched. Looked up from germline, CDR1 is SEHNR and CDR2 is FQNEAQ (reference sequence). This CDR3 is CASSFGTNLYNEQFF. The DNA for the CDR3 is TGTGCCAGCAGCTTTGGGACTAACTTGTACAATGAGCAGTTCTTC.

This clonotype was counted only a few times. This rearrangement joins TRBV5-1 to TRBJ2-5, with D perhaps assigned TRBD1 or TRBD2 (6 bases each). This CDR3 has 18 residues. The germline V and J ends were trimmed by 3 bases and 5 bases, with 26 bases remaining between them. The germline V gene encodes CDR1 SGHRS and CDR2 YFSETQ. The CDR3, as DNA: TGCGCCAGCAGCTCCCAAACCTCACCGGGGGCCGCTCGGGAGACCCAGTACTTC. It is translated as CASSSQTSPGAARETQYF. The whole variable domain, filled in from reference TRBV5-1 and TRBJ2-5, reads KAGVTQTPRYLIKTRGQQVTLSCSPISGHRSVSWYQQTPGQGLQFLFEYFSETQRNKGNFPGRFSGRQFSNSRSEMNVSTLELGDSALYLCASSSQTSPGAARETQYFGPGTRLLVL.

This clonotype was recorded a few times. This chain uses TRBV5-1 with TRBJ2-5; D not certain. The germline V gene encodes CDR1 SGHRS and CDR2 YFSETQ. Trimming cost V 6 bases and J 5 bases, with 8 bases left between them. The CDR3 runs to 11 residues. CDR3 coding DNA: TGCGCCAGCACTATGGGTGAGACCCAGTACTTC. This sequence encodes CASTMGETQYF.

The genes are TRBV4-3 and TRBJ1-6; D unresolved. Germline V CDR1 and CDR2: LGHNA, YSLEER. The CDR3 extends over 16 amino acids. V was cut by 6 bases and J by 3 bases, with 15 bases left in between. CDR3 nucleotide sequence: TGCGCCAGCAGGAAAGGAGTGGGGAGCTATAATTCACCCCTCCACTTT. Translated, it gives CASRKGVGSYNSPLHF.

The chain uses TRBV15 and TRBJ2-7; D uncertain. CDR1 is LNHNV, CDR2 YYDKDF, per germline (reference sequence). Trimming shortened V by 0 bases and J by 3 bases, and 3 bases separated the two germline ends. The CDR3 is made up of 12 amino acids. The CDR3 nucleotides are TGTGCCACCAGCAGAGACTACTACGAGCAGTACTTC. This sequence encodes CATSRDYYEQYF.

The V call is TRBV9, the J call TRBJ1-5; D perhaps matches TRBD1 (6 bases). Germline lookup yields CDR1 SGDLS and CDR2 YYNGEE. Between the trimmed V and J ends, which lost 2 bases and 4 bases, there was a span of 13 bases. The CDR3 totals 15 residues. The CDR3 sequence: CASSVGDTANQPQHF. The CDR3 coding sequence is TGTGCCAGCAGCGTCGGGGACACGGCTAATCAGCCCCAGCATTTT.

The chain links TRBV7-9 to TRBJ1-2; no clear D. Trimming shortened V by 1 base and J by 6 bases, and 6 bases separated the two germline ends. The CDR3 contains 12 residues. Germline CDR1 reads SEHNR; CDR2 reads FQNEAQ (reference sequence). As DNA, the CDR3 is TGTGCCAGCAGCTTAGGGCCGAATGGCTACACCTTC. Its protein product is CASSLGPNGYTF.

This chain uses TRBV7-9 with TRBJ1-1; D remains ambiguous. Germline V lookup: CDR1 SEHNR, CDR2 FQNEAQ (reference sequence). The CDR3 sequence is 11 residues long. Trimming stripped 4 bases from V and 7 bases from J, with 7 bases between. CDR3 nucleotides: TGTGCCAGCAGCTGGACCGGTGAAGCTTTCTTT. Encoded protein: CASSWTGEAFF.

This clonotype turned up a few times. V usage is TRBV3-1 and J usage is TRBJ1-2; tentatively, D is TRBD1 (6 bases). The CDR3 is 15 amino acids. CDR1 is LGHDT and CDR2 is YNNKEL in the germline V gene (reference sequence). Trimming left V 4 bases short and J 4 bases short, with 16 bases between. The CDR3 spells CASSRGGEGFYGYTF. In DNA, the CDR3 is TGTGCCAGCAGCCGAGGGGGTGAGGGGTTCTATGGCTACACCTTC.

There are a few counts of this clonotype. The gene calls are TRBV5-8 and TRBJ1-2, with 8 nucleotides matching TRBD1. CDR1 and CDR2 (germline): SGHTS, YDEGEE. The CDR3 is made up of 16 amino acids. J was trimmed by 2 bases and V by 6 bases; bases with no gene match: 12. The CDR3, as DNA: TGTGCCAGCAACCTGGACAGGGAGTGGTCGAACTATGGCTACACCTTC. Translating gives CASNLDREWSNYGYTF.

The V gene is TRBV5-1, the J gene TRBJ2-1; perhaps TRBD1 as D (5 bases). The CDR3 consists of 15 residues. Trimming cost V 3 bases and J 3 bases, with 13 bases left between them. Germline V gene data show CDR1 as SGHRS and CDR2 as YFSETQ. This chain's CDR3 is CASSWVGRDYNEQFF. The CDR3 DNA follows: TGCGCCAGCAGCTGGGTGGGGCGAGACTACAATGAGCAGTTCTTC.

This clonotype has just a few counts. The chain uses TRBV5-5 and TRBJ2-7; a possible D gene is TRBD1 (6 bases). The germline V gene has CDR1 SGHKS and CDR2 YYEKEE (reference sequence). The CDR3 runs 17 residues. V shed 0 bases and J shed 6 bases, with 22 bases lying between them. CDR3: CASSLEGVGQSWGEQYF. In DNA form, the CDR3 reads TGTGCCAGCAGCTTGGAAGGGGTTGGACAGTCTTGGGGCGAGCAGTACTTC.

V is TRBV2 and J is TRBJ2-1; 9 bases are a match to TRBD1. V lost 7 bases to trimming and J lost 8 bases; unmatched junction nucleotides: 12. This CDR3 region has 15 residues. Germline V gene sequence: CDR1 SNHLY, CDR2 FYNNEI. CDR3 nucleotides: TGTGCCAGCATCTCCCCGGGACAGGGCATCTATGAGCAGTTCTTC. This gives the protein CASISPGQGIYEQFF. Full variable domain (missing parts from reference TRBV2 and TRBJ2-1): EPEVTQTPSHQVTQMGQEVILRCVPISNHLYFYWYRQILGQKVEFLVSFYNNEISEKSEIFDDQFSVERPDGSNFTLKIRSTKLEDSAMYFCASISPGQGIYEQFFGPGTRLTVL.

This clonotype was picked up many times. The rearrangement joins TRBV29-1 to TRBJ2-1, with 10 bases fitting TRBD2. This CDR3 has 17 residues. Germline values: CDR1 SQVTM, CDR2 ANQGSEA. With 5 bases clipped from V and 4 bases from J, the junction kept 14 bases outside the gene matches. CDR3 nucleotide sequence: TGCAGCGTTCCAAGCGGGGGGGCCCGCGGGGGTTACAATGAGCAGTTCTTC. Its protein product is CSVPSGGARGGYNEQFF.